The clone carrying this T cell receptor beta chain was counted at least ten times. Its target is not known. The data originate from a study of T cell repertoires in cytomegalovirus infection. TCRdb analysed the reads with MiXCR anew, one entry per CDR3 protein. The data contain some 920,000 distinct CDR3 sequences, approximately 30% of them singletons. The sample consisted of cultured CD8+ T cells from PBMCs, taken from culture after CMV antigen stimulation. The receptor was derived from a human donor in good health (CMV status not recorded). Some clones in this sample may be carry-over from other donors' samples.

CDR3 protein: CASSLEAGTDTQYF. The CDR3 DNA is TGTGCCAGCAGCTTAGAGGCAGGGACAGATACGCAGTATTTT. J is TRBJ2-3 and V is TRBV7-2; TRBD1 might be the D (5 bases). The CDR3 extends over 14 amino acids. Germline CDR1 and CDR2: SGHTA and FQGNSA. The V gene lost 1 base and the J gene lost 3 bases, with 8 bases spanning the gap.